The T cell receptor (beta chain) described here comes from a study of T-cell memory formation after mild COVID-19. TCRdb ran MiXCR on the 5' RACE reads and lists one entry per CDR3 protein. The sample holds under 350,000 distinct CDR3 sequences; 15% to 20% are singletons and the top ten take about a fifth. The table lists this clonotype with many counts. Material: PBMCs or a T cell subset sorted from them (not recorded which). The clonotype was recovered from a man between 18 and 35 years old who had mild COVID-19 (a few samples of this study predate the infection). Cell type and time point are not known.

CDR3 bases: TGTGCCACCAGCAGAGTGGGCGAGACCCAGTACTTC. This encodes CATSRVGETQYF. V usage is TRBV15 and J usage is TRBJ2-5; D uncertain. From germline, CDR1 is LNHNV and CDR2 YYDKDF (reference sequence). Trimming cost V 1 base and J 5 bases, with 5 bases left between them. CDR3 length: 12 residues.